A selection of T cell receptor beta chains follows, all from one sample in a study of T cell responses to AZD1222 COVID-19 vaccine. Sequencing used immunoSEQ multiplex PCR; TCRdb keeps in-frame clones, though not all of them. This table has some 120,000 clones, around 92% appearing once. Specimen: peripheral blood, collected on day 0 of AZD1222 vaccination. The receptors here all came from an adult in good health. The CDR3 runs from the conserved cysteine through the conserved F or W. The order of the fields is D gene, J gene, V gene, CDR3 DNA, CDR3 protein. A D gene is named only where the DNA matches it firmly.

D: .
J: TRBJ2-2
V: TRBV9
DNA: TGTGCCAGCAGCACCCACGCCCGGGGGAGCCCCGGGGAGCTGTTTTTT
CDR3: CASSTHARGSPGELFF

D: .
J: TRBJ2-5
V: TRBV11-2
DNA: TGTGCCAGCACTTCTGGGATCCAAGAGACCCAGTACTTC
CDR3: CASTSGIQETQYF

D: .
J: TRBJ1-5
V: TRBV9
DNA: TGTGCCAGCAGCCCGTCCGGGGCTGAGTTTCAGCCCCAGCATTTT
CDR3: CASSPSGAEFQPQHF

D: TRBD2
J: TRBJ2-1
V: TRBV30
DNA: TGTGCCTGGAGTGTACTAGCGGGGAATGAGCAGTTCTTC
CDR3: CAWSVLAGNEQFF

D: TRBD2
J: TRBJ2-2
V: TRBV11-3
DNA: TGTGCCAGCAGTCGACCGCGGACTAGCGGGAGCGGGGAGCTGTTTTTT
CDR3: CASSRPRTSGSGELFF

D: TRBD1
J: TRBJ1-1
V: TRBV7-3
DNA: TGTGCCAGCAGCTCGACAGGGTTGGACACTGAAGCTTTCTTT
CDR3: CASSSTGLDTEAFF

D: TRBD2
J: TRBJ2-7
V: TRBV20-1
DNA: TGCAGTGCTACTAGCGGATACGAGCAGTACTTC
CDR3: CSATSGYEQYF

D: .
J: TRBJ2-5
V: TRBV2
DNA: TGTGCCAGCAGTTTAAGCCGCGAGACCCAGTACTTC
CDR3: CASSLSRETQYF

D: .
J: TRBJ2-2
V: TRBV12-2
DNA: TGTGCAAGTCGCTTAAGTGACAGGGGGAACACCGGGGAGCTGTTTTTT
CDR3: CASRLSDRGNTGELFF

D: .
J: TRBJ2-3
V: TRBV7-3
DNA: TGTGCCAGCTCGAGAGCGGGCCCCACAGATACGCAGTATTTT
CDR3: CASSRAGPTDTQYF

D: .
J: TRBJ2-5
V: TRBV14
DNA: TGTGCCAGCAGCCGTAATCAAGAGACCCAGTACTTC
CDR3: CASSRNQETQYF

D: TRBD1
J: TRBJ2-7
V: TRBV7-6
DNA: TGTGCCAGCAGCTTTAACTCGGGACAGTCCTACGAGCAGTACTTC
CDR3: CASSFNSGQSYEQYF

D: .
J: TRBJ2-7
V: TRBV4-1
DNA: TGCGCCAGCAGCCAACGGGGTTCGAGCTCCTACGAGCAGTACTTC
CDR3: CASSQRGSSSYEQYF

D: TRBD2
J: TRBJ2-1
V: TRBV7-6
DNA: TGTGCCAGCAGCTCTACGGTGGCGGGAGTCTCCTACAATGAGCAGTTCTTC
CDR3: CASSSTVAGVSYNEQFF

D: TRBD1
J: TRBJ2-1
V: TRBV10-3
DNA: TGTGCCATCAGGAAGACTGACAGGGGGAACGAGCGGAGTCAACTTTACAATGAGCAGTTCTTC
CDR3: CAIRKTDRGNERSQLYNEQFF

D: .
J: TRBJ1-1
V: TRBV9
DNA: TGTGCCAGCAGCGTAGCTGGGGGGTTGGAAAGGGGAGCTTTCTTT
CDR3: CASSVAGGLERGAFF

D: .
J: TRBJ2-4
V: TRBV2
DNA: TGTGCCAGCAGTGAGCCAGGCTATATAGCCAAAAACATTCAGTACTTC
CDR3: CASSEPGYIAKNIQYF

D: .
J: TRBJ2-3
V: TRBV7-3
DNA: TGTGCCAGCAGCCCGACGGGGCAGTTAGATACGCAGTATTTT
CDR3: CASSPTGQLDTQYF